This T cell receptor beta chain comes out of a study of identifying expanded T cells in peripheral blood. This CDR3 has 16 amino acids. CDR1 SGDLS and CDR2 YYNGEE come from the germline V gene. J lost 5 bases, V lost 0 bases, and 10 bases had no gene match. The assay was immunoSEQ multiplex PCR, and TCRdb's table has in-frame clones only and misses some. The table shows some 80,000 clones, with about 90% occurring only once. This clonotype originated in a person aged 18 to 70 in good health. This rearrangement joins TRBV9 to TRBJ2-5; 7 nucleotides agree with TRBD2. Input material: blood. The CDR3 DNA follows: TGTGCCAGCAGCGTAGCGGGGGGTGAACGATGGGAGACCCAGTACTTC. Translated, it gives CASSVAGGERWETQYF.